The 11 T cell receptor beta chains below all came from one sample that was sequenced in a study of blood T cell repertoires in COVID-19. Only in-frame clones appear in the TCRdb table, and some are missing; sequencing was by immunoSEQ multiplex PCR. The sample has tens of thousands of clones; under 95% are singletons. Specimen: peripheral blood. The origin of the receptors is a man aged 60 to 75 with acute or convalescent COVID-19.

The V gene is TRBV19, the J gene TRBJ1-1, with a tentative D call TRBD1 (6 bases). This CDR3 region has 13 residues. Trimming removed 7 bases at V and 5 bases at J, with 14 bases between. The germline gives CDR1 LNHDA, CDR2 SQIVND (reference sequence). The CDR3 region has the DNA TGTGCCAGTAATGGCAGGGGTTGGACTGAAGCTTTCTTT. As protein: CASNGRGWTEAFF. Variable domain in full (rest from reference TRBV19 and TRBJ1-1): DGGITQSPKYLFRKEGQNVTLSCEQNLNHDAMYWYRQDPGQGLRLIYYSQIVNDFQKGDIAEGYSVSREKKESFPLTVTSAQKNPTAFYLCASNGRGWTEAFFGQGTRLTVV.

The gene calls are TRBV6-1 and TRBJ1-5; 9 positions agree with TRBD1. Germline CDR1 reads MNHNS; CDR2 reads SASEGT. The CDR3 is 16 amino acids. After removal of 4 bases from V and 2 bases from J, the junction contained 6 bases not matched to a gene. Written as DNA, the CDR3 is TGTGCCAGCAGTGTCTCCGGGACAGGGCGCAATCAGCCCCAGCATTTT. Translated: CASSVSGTGRNQPQHF.

The chain uses TRBV29-1 and TRBJ1-2; a possible D gene is TRBD1 (5 bases). The CDR3 is 14 residues long. Germline V gene sequence: CDR1 SQVTM, CDR2 ANQGSEA. Trimming left V 4 bases short and J 0 bases short, with 12 bases between. In DNA, the CDR3 is TGCAGCGTTGTCCCCGGGGGTACTAACTATGGCTACACCTTC. Translating it yields CSVVPGGTNYGYTF.

This chain uses TRBV3-1 (or the pseudogene TRBV3-2) with TRBJ2-1; 11 bases match TRBD1. V shed 3 bases and J 8 bases; nucleotides not matched to a gene: 3. This CDR3 has 14 amino acids. CDR1 is LGHDT, CDR2 YNNKEL, per germline (reference sequence). For the CDR3, the DNA is TGTGCCAGCAGCCAGGACAGGGGGCACGATGAGCAGTTCTTC. Its protein product is CASSQDRGHDEQFF.

This clone was seen just once. The gene calls are TRBV7-9 and TRBJ1-3, with TRBD1 identical over 8 bases. With V trimmed by 5 bases and J by 0 bases, 6 bases remained unmatched. CDR1 and CDR2 from the germline V gene are SEHNR and FQNEAQ (reference sequence). CDR3 length: 16 amino acids. The CDR3 region has the DNA TGTGCCAGCAGCCCCCGGGACAGGAACTCTGGAAACACCATATATTTT. Its protein product is CASSPRDRNSGNTIYF.

This clone has only one observation. This chain connects TRBV5-1 to TRBJ1-4; D call uncertain. The germline V gene has CDR1 SGHRS and CDR2 YFSETQ. V was pared by 0 bases and J by 4 bases, with 7 bases between. The CDR3 length is 14 residues. The CDR3 protein is CASSLGAGNEKLFF. CDR3 bases: TGCGCCAGCAGCTTGGGAGCCGGTAATGAAAAACTGTTTTTT.

This clone turned up a few times. V gene TRBV21-1 combines with J gene TRBJ1-2. TRBV21-1 is noted as a pseudogene. The CDR3 is 12 amino acids. The chain's CDR3 is CASSKHEDGYTF. The CDR3, as DNA: TGTGCCAGCAGCAAACACGAGGATGGCTACACCTTC.

This clone appeared once. The CDR3 region has the DNA TGTGCCAGCAGCCAAGGGGTTCAGACAGGGCGGGAGACCCAGTACTTC. Protein sequence: CASSQGVQTGRETQYF. The chain links TRBV3-1 (or the pseudogene TRBV3-2) to TRBJ2-5; 7 nucleotides agree with TRBD1. Trimming took 1 base from V and 5 from J; bases not matched to a gene: 10. This CDR3 is built from 16 residues. Germline CDR1 reads LGHDT; CDR2 reads YNNKEL (reference sequence).

CDR3 coding DNA: TGTGCCTGGAGTGGAGGACGACAGAGCAAAAACATTCAGTACTTC. It codes for CAWSGGRQSKNIQYF. This chain links TRBV30 with TRBJ2-4; the D gene is possibly TRBD1 (5 bases). CDR3 length: 15 amino acids. The V end was cut by 1 base, the J end by 3 bases, with 13 bases between. From germline, CDR1 is GTSNPN and CDR2 SVGIG (reference sequence).

This clone was seen only a few times. The V call is TRBV5-1, the J call TRBJ1-5, with a possible D match to TRBD1 (5 bases). Deletions cut 4 bases from V and 6 bases from J, with 14 bases between. The CDR3 has 14 residues. From germline, CDR1 is SGHRS and CDR2 YFSETQ. The DNA of the CDR3 is TGCGCCAGCAGCCCAGACAGTCCGACTCAGCCCCAGCATTTT. This gives the protein CASSPDSPTQPQHF.

V gene TRBV29-1 combines with J gene TRBJ1-5, with D possibly TRBD1 on 5 matching bases. Trimming took off 5 bases at V and 9 bases at J, with 20 bases between the two ends. Looked up from germline, CDR1 is SQVTM and CDR2 is ANQGSEA. There are 14 residues in the CDR3. CDR3 sequence: CSVSLDSPGGPQHF. As DNA, the CDR3 is TGCAGCGTTTCGCTTGACAGCCCCGGTGGGCCCCAGCATTTT.